The rows below give T cell receptor beta chains drawn from one sample of a study of cytomegalovirus exposure and HLA in healthy donors. This table comes from immunoSEQ multiplex PCR, and its TCRdb copy is limited to in-frame clones, with some not included. Among some 36,000 clones listed, more than 60% were seen once. The sample consisted of PBMCs. The receptors originated from a man aged 25-45 years in good health and CMV-seronegative. Both conserved end residues are trimmed from each CDR3. A D gene is named only where the DNA matches it firmly. Where a row states a size, it is once, few, many or the class of an expanded clone; other rows omit it.

TRBV4-1 . . ASSQVTELNEKLF
TRBV2 once . ASSEIRTALNYGYT
TRBV11-2 . TRBD2 ASSLGTILDEQY
TRBV28 few TRBD2 ASSLEASGRPNTGELF
TRBV4-2 . TRBD2 ASSQDTSGSYNEQF
TRBV5-1 few TRBD1 ASSVGQGMGHIQY
TRBV5-6 . . ASSFVSGANVLT
TRBV15 . . ATSRDLSLRDEQF
TRBV4-3 . TRBD2 ASSQALTSGGSGDTQY
TRBV27 once . ASRPSGRGTQY
TRBV4-1 . TRBD1 ASSQVGQGRHEQY
TRBV6-5 . TRBD1 ASSYSTTGNSYGYT
TRBV9 . . ASSVRAGNSPLH
TRBV4-1 . TRBD1 ASSQEVKGAGGYT
TRBV7-2 . . ASSPRRESYEQY
TRBV7-8 . TRBD1 ASSLAVGDSKNIQY
TRBV6-5 . . ASRGTRDSSYEQY
TRBV28 . . ASLALDSYEQY
TRBV4-1 . . ASSANPGEFNYGYT
TRBV2 few . ASSEVASEGVGAPNYGYT
TRBV6-4 few . ASSPGGSGANVLT
TRBV10-2 . TRBD1 ASRERQGSNQPQH